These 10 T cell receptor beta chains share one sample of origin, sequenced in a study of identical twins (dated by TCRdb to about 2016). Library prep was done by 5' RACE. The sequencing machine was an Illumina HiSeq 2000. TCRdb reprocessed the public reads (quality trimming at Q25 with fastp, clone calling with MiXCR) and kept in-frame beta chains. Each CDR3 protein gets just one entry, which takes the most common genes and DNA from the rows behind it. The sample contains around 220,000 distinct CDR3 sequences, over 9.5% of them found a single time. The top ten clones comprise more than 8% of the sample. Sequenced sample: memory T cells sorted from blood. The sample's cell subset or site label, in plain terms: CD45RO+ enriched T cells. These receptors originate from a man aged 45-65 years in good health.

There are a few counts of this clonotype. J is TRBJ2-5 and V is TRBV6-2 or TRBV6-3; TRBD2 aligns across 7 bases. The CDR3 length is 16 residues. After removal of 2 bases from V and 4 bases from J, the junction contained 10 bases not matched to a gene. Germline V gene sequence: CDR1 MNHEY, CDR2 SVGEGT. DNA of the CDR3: TGTGCCAGCAGTTACAGGCCGGGGGGAAGTGGAGAGACCCAGTACTTC. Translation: CASSYRPGGSGETQYF.

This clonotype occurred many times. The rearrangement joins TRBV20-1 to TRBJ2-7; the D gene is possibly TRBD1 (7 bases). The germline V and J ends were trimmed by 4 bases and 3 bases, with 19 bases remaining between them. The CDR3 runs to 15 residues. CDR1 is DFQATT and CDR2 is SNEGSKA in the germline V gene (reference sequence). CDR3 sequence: CSATPAGGGFYEQYF. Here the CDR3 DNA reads TGCAGTGCTACACCGGCTGGAGGGGGCTTCTACGAGCAGTACTTC.

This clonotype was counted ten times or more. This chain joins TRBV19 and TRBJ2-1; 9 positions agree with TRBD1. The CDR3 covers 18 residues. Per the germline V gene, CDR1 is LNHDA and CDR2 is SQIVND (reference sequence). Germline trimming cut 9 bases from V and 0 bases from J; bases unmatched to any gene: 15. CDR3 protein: CASRSRDRVQSSYNEQFF. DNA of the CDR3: TGTGCCAGCCGGTCCCGGGACAGGGTCCAAAGCTCCTACAATGAGCAGTTCTTC.

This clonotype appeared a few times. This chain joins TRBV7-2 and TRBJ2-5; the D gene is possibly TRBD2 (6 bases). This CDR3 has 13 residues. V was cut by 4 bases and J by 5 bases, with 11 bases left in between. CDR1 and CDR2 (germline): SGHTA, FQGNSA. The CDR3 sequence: CASSSGGTETQYF. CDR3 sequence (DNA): TGTGCCAGCAGCTCTGGCGGGACCGAGACCCAGTACTTC. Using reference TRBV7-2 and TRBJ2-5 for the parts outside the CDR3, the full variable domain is GAGVSQSPSNKVTEKGKDVELRCDPISGHTALYWYRQSLGQGLEFLIYFQGNSAPDKSGLPSDRFSAERTGGSVSTLTIQRTQQEDSAVYLCASSSGGTETQYFGPGTRLLVL.

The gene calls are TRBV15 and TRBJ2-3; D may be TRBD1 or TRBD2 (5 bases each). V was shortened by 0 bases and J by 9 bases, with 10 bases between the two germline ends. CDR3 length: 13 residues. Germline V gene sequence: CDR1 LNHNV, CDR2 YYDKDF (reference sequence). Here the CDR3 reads CATSRDPGDTQYF. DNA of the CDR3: TGTGCCACCAGCAGAGACCCTGGGGACACGCAGTATTTT.

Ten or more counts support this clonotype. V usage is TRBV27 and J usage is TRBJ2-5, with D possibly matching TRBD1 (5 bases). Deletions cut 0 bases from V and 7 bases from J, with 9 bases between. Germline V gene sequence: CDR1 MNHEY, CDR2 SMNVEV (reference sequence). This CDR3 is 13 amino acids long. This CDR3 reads CASSLSARGTQYF. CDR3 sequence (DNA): TGTGCCAGCAGTTTATCGGCAAGGGGGACCCAGTACTTC.

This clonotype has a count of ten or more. CDR3 in amino acids: CSATLNSGGEQFF. CDR3 DNA sequence: TGCAGTGCTACTCTTAATAGCGGGGGGGAGCAGTTCTTC. The chain uses TRBV20-1 and TRBJ2-1; 10 bases map to TRBD2. The CDR3 consists of 13 residues. V shed 4 bases, J shed 10 bases, and the junction held 7 bases outside the gene matches. CDR1 is DFQATT, CDR2 SNEGSKA, per germline (reference sequence).

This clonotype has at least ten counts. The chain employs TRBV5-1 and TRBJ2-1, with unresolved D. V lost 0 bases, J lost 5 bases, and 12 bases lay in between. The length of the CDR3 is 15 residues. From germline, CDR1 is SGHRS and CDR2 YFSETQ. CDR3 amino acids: CASSLGFRVNNEQFF. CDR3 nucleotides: TGCGCCAGCAGCTTGGGGTTCCGAGTAAACAATGAGCAGTTCTTC.

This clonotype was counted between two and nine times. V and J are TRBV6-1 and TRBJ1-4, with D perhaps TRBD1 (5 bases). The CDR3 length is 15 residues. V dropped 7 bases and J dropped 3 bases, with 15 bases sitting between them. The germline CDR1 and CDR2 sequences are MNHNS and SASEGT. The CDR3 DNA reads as TGTGCCAGCACCATAGGCCCACAGGCTAATGAAAAACTGTTTTTT. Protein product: CASTIGPQANEKLFF.

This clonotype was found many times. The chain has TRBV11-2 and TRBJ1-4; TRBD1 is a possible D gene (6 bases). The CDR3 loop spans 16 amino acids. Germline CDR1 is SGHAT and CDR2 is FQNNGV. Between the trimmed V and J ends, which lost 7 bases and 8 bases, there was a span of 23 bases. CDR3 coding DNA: TGTGCCAGCATCCAACTCTACAGGGTCTTAGGGGAAAAACTGTTTTTT. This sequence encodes CASIQLYRVLGEKLFF.